This T cell receptor beta chain was obtained from a study of T cell responses to AZD1222 COVID-19 vaccine. Whole-study findings and limits: There were vaccine-associated CD4 TCRs across spike, dominant at 160-218 and 743-854. Variant regions that are unmutated are reportedly the target of nearly half of spike-specific TCRs. Baseline serostatus was positive in only six AZD1222 recipients.

Second doses at about 4 or about 12 weeks were pooled. The length of the CDR3 is 15 residues. Germline V lookup: CDR1 MNHEY, CDR2 SMNVEV (reference sequence). V gave up 5 bases and J gave up 0 bases; unmatched junction bases: 6. The data were produced by immunoSEQ multiplex PCR, yet TCRdb's version contains in-frame clones alone and is incomplete. Among 200,000 or so clones, 80% to 95% were seen once, and the ten largest hold about 1%. With respect to this clone: Its specificity is unknown.

This sequence was found in an adult who received the AZD1222 COVID-19 vaccine. The chain is built from TRBV27 and TRBJ1-1; 7 bases map to TRBD1. The source material was peripheral blood, sampled 28 days after the second AZD1222 dose. The DNA for the CDR3 is TGTGCCAGCAGTAATGACAGGGTGTTGAACACTGAAGCTTTCTTT. It codes for CASSNDRVLNTEAFF.